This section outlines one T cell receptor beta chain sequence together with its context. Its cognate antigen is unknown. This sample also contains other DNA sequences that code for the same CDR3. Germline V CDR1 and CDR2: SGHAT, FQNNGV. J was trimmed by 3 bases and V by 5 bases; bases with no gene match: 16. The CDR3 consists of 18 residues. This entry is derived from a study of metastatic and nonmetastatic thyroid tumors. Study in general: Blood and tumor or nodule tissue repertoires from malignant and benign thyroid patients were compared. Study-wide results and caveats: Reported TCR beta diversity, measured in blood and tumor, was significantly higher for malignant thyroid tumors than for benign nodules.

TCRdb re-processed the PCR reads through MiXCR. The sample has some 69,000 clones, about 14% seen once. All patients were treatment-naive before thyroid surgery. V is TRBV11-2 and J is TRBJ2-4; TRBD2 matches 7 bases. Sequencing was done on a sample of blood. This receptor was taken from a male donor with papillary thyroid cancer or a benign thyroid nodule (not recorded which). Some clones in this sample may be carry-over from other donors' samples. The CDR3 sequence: CASSRGVGLAEVKNIQYF. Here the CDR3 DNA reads TGTGCCAGCAGCCGGGGGGTGGGTCTAGCGGAAGTCAAAAACATTCAGTACTTC.